These 2 T cell receptor beta chains came from one sample sequenced in a study of OX40 agonist ivuxolimab in advanced cancers. The data were produced by immunoSEQ multiplex PCR, yet TCRdb's version contains in-frame clones alone and is incomplete. The table lists 50,000 to 55,000 clones, about 80% of them singletons. Sequences were derived from CD4+ or CD8+ T cells sorted from blood, sampled in a trial of the OX40 agonist ivuxolimab. The source of these receptors is an adult with an advanced solid tumor such as melanoma, head and neck, liver or kidney cancer.

The chain joins TRBV5-1 to TRBJ1-6, with 7 nucleotides matching TRBD1. This CDR3 contains 16 residues. J lost 7 bases, V lost 0 bases, and 7 bases had no gene match. CDR1 SGHRS and CDR2 YFSETQ come from the germline V gene. The CDR3 spells CASSLDRAGGNSPLHF. CDR3 sequence (DNA): TGCGCCAGCAGCTTGGATAGGGCAGGGGGGAATTCACCCCTCCACTTT.

The genes are TRBV5-4 and TRBJ2-2; D uncertain. Germline V gives CDR1 SGHNT, CDR2 YYREEE (reference sequence). The CDR3 has 14 amino acids. The ends were cut back, 0 bases at V and 3 bases at J, with 6 bases in the middle. The CDR3 sequence: CASSLEPDTGELFF. DNA for the CDR3: TGTGCCAGCAGCTTGGAACCGGACACCGGGGAGCTGTTTTTT.